The rows below give T cell receptor beta chains drawn from one sample of a study of T-cell reconstitution after alpha-beta-depleted transplantation in children. Each CDR3 protein gets one entry after TCRdb re-called the PCR reads with MiXCR. Of about 200,000 distinct CDR3 sequences in the sample, more than 12% were seen once. Sequenced material: PBMCs from the stem cell graft donor, taken from the stem cell graft. These TCRs come from a human donor who donated a stem cell graft to a child with acute lymphoblastic leukemia. Both conserved end residues are part of each CDR3. Fields, in order: J gene, D gene, clone size, V gene, CDR3 protein, CDR3 DNA. The D gene is left open where the match is weak. Clone size is stated in some rows and not others, as once, few, many or a class when expanded.

>TRBJ2-7|-|many|TRBV6-1
CASGVTYEQYF
TGTGCCAGCGGCGTAACCTACGAGCAGTACTTC
>TRBJ2-1|-|-|TRBV7-7
CASSLVGAPYNEQFF
TGTGCTAGCAGCTTAGTAGGGGCCCCCTACAATGAGCAGTTCTTC
>TRBJ2-5|TRBD1|-|TRBV7-9
CASSSRTGWGETQYF
TGTGCCAGCAGCTCCCGGACAGGGTGGGGAGAGACCCAGTACTTC
>TRBJ1-5|-|few|TRBV12-3/TRBV12-4
CASTPAAGQPQHF
TGTGCCAGCACCCCCGCCGCGGGACAGCCCCAGCATTTT
>TRBJ1-1|TRBD1|many|TRBV5-1
CASSRTGQMNTEAFF
TGCGCCAGCAGCAGGACAGGTCAAATGAACACTGAAGCTTTCTTT
>TRBJ2-1|TRBD2|many|TRBV5-1
CASSLPSRSGGYNEQFF
TGCGCCAGCAGCCTACCCAGCCGGAGCGGGGGCTACAATGAGCAGTTCTTC
>TRBJ2-7|-|few|TRBV10-3
CAISVTGYSYEQYF
TGTGCCATCAGTGTTACAGGGTACAGCTACGAGCAGTACTTC
>TRBJ1-5|TRBD1|many|TRBV10-2
CASAYTTGVSNQPQHF
TGCGCCAGCGCTTATACCACAGGGGTGAGCAATCAGCCCCAGCATTTT
>TRBJ2-3|-|-|TRBV6-5
CASSYNADPQYF
TGTGCCAGCAGCTACAATGCAGATCCGCAGTATTTT
>TRBJ2-3|-|many|TRBV5-1
CASSFDWTQGFSDTQYF
TGCGCCAGCAGCTTTGACTGGACACAGGGTTTTTCGGATACGCAGTATTTT
>TRBJ1-2|TRBD1|many|TRBV12-3/TRBV12-4
CASRGQANYGYTF
TGTGCCAGCAGGGGACAGGCTAACTATGGCTACACCTTC
>TRBJ1-5|-|few|TRBV20-1
CSAGERGGQPQHF
TGCAGTGCCGGAGAAAGGGGAGGACAGCCCCAGCATTTT
>TRBJ2-5|TRBD2|-|TRBV5-1
CASSRGPLAGVGETQYF
TGCGCCAGCAGCCGGGGCCCCCTAGCGGGAGTAGGAGAGACCCAGTACTTC
>TRBJ2-3|TRBD2|many|TRBV5-5
CASSLVLLAGTNTQYF
TGTGCCAGCAGCTTGGTCTTGCTAGCGGGTACGAATACGCAGTATTTT
>TRBJ1-1|-|many|TRBV4-1
CASSQGRGTRGTNTEAFF
TGCGCCAGCAGCCAAGGGAGGGGAACTCGGGGGACGAACACTGAAGCTTTCTTT
>TRBJ2-1|TRBD2|many|TRBV20-1
CSARPPLTSPLRNNEQFF
TGCAGTGCTAGACCACCGTTGACTAGCCCCCTCCGTAACAATGAGCAGTTCTTC
>TRBJ1-1|-|many|TRBV7-8
CASSERAGREAFF
TGTGCCAGCAGCGAAAGGGCCGGTCGTGAAGCTTTCTTT
>TRBJ2-4|TRBD2|many|TRBV25-1
CASSEHGSGINIQYF
TGTGCCAGCAGTGAACACGGGAGCGGGATAAACATTCAGTACTTC
>TRBJ2-1|TRBD2|many|TRBV5-1
CASSLGGLAHTDNEQFF
TGCGCCAGCAGCTTGGGTGGACTAGCTCACACCGACAATGAGCAGTTCTTC
>TRBJ2-7|-|-|TRBV20-1
CSANAGPGNYEQYF
TGCAGTGCTAATGCTGGTCCAGGGAACTACGAGCAGTACTTC
>TRBJ2-1|-|many|TRBV5-1
CASSLGWGSGPYNEQFF
TGCGCCAGCAGCTTGGGCTGGGGTAGCGGACCCTACAATGAGCAGTTCTTC
>TRBJ2-7|-|many|TRBV7-2
CASSLAAGEQYF
TGTGCCAGCAGCTTAGCAGCTGGGGAGCAGTACTTC
>TRBJ1-4|TRBD1|few|TRBV20-1
CSATDRGRSEKLFF
TGCAGTGCTACGGACAGGGGGAGGAGTGAAAAACTGTTTTTT
>TRBJ2-3|TRBD1|many|TRBV6-1
CATLFRRDRGDTQYF
TGTGCCACCCTCTTCCGCCGGGACAGGGGTGATACGCAGTATTTT
>TRBJ2-7|-|many|TRBV7-6
CASSVEGTGKQYF
TGTGCCAGCAGCGTGGAGGGTACGGGGAAGCAGTACTTC
>TRBJ2-1|-|many|TRBV27
CASRGAGYNEQFF
TGTGCCAGCAGAGGGGCGGGTTACAATGAGCAGTTCTTC
>TRBJ2-7|TRBD2|many|TRBV9
CASSVGLLAGGPSEEQYF
TGTGCCAGCAGCGTAGGATTACTAGCGGGAGGGCCCTCAGAGGAGCAGTACTTC